This TCR beta chain was recovered during a study of cytomegalovirus exposure and HLA in healthy donors. With 60 Vbeta and 13 Jbeta primers, the PCR was carried out. The repertoire was sequenced with immunoSEQ multiplex PCR; TCRdb's copy has only in-frame clones and lacks some. This sample carries roughly 110,000 clones, 71% of them seen once, and the ten largest clones take less than 3.5%. For this clone: Its matching antigen is unknown.

Overall study findings and caveats: For TCR beta chains, V- and J-gene trimming was later linked to a missense DCLRE1C variant. An assumption of roughly uniform sequencing depth across donors underlay the presence/absence analyses. Several of the most significant clusters appeared, in a later analysis, to be linked to common viral pathogens.

The CDR3 spans 15 residues. After removal of 0 bases from V and 3 bases from J, the junction contained 4 bases not matched to a gene. Germline CDR1 is LNHDA and CDR2 is SQIVND (reference sequence). The chain has TRBV19 and TRBJ2-7; 8 bases are a match to TRBD2. The sample taken for sequencing was PBMCs. The TCR was taken from a female donor in good health and CMV-seronegative. In DNA form, the CDR3 reads TGTGCCAGTAGTATAGAGGGGACTAGTTTCTACGAGCAGTACTTC. The encoded protein is CASSIEGTSFYEQYF.